The 6 T cell receptor beta chains given below trace back to one sample, sequenced in a study of OX40 agonist ivuxolimab in advanced cancers. Sequencing used immunoSEQ multiplex PCR; TCRdb keeps in-frame clones, though not all of them. The table has around 85,000 clones, 91% seen once; the top ten hold around 1.5%. The specimen comprised CD4+ or CD8+ T cells sorted from blood, sampled in a trial of the OX40 agonist ivuxolimab. Source of these receptors: an adult with an advanced solid tumor such as melanoma, head and neck, liver or kidney cancer.

As DNA, the CDR3 is TGTGCCAGCAGCGTAGTATGGCAGGGCACCGGGGAGCTGTTTTTT. It translates to CASSVVWQGTGELFF. The chain is built from TRBV9 and TRBJ2-2; TRBD1 might be the D (5 bases). The germline CDR1 and CDR2 sequences are SGDLS and YYNGEE. Trimming left V 0 bases short and J 4 bases short, with 10 bases between. The CDR3 is 15 residues long.

The rearrangement uses TRBV6-1 and TRBJ1-2; D possibly corresponds to TRBD1 (6 bases). Trimming cost V 0 bases and J 4 bases, with 12 bases left between them. CDR1 is MNHNS and CDR2 is SASEGT in the germline V gene. The CDR3 spans 15 residues. The CDR3: CASSEAGLTGYGYTF. DNA for the CDR3: TGTGCCAGCAGTGAAGCCGGGTTGACAGGCTATGGCTACACCTTC.

The chain employs TRBV28 and TRBJ1-4; no clear D. The V gene lost 5 bases and the J gene lost 10 bases, with 11 bases spanning the gap. Germline V gives CDR1 MDHEN, CDR2 SYDVKM. This CDR3 spans 12 amino acids. The CDR3 sequence is CASSEGVGKLFF. The DNA for the CDR3 is TGTGCCAGCAGTGAGGGAGTTGGAAAACTGTTTTTT.

This chain joins TRBV10-3 and TRBJ1-1; TRBD1 matches 7 bases. The length of the CDR3 is 14 residues. Germline assignment: CDR1 ENHRY and CDR2 SYGVKD. The junction had 3 bases not matched to a gene; V was cut back by 5 bases and J by 0 bases. CDR3 in amino acids: CAISSTGMNTEAFF. In DNA, the CDR3 is TGTGCCATCAGTTCGACAGGGATGAACACTGAAGCTTTCTTT.

This chain joins TRBV5-1 and TRBJ2-5; 10 positions agree with TRBD2. The germline V gene has CDR1 SGHRS and CDR2 YFSETQ. The CDR3 sequence is 18 residues long. Unmatched junction bases numbered 13, after V lost 0 bases and J lost 5 bases. CDR3 DNA: TGCGCCAGCAGCTTGGCCGTCCTAGCGGGAGCAGTTGCGGAGACCCAGTACTTC. Amino acids: CASSLAVLAGAVAETQYF.

The rearrangement links TRBV5-6 to TRBJ1-5; tentative D call: TRBD1 (5 bases). Germline values: CDR1 SGHDT, CDR2 YYEEEE. The CDR3 runs 15 residues. Trimming took off 4 bases at V and 8 bases at J, with 19 bases between the two ends. CDR3 loop: CASSARFGGSKPQHF. CDR3 DNA sequence: TGTGCCAGCAGCGCCAGATTTGGGGGTTCCAAGCCCCAGCATTTT.